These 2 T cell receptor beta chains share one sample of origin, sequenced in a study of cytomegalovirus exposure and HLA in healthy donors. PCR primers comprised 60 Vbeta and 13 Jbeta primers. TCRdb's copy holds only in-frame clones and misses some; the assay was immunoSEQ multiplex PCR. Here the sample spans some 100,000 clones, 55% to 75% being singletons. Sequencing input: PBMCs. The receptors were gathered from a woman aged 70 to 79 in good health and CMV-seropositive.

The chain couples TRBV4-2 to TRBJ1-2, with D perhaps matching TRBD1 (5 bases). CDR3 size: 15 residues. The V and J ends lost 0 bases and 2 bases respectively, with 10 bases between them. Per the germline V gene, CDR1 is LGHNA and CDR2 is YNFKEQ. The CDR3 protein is CASSQDLRGNYGYTF. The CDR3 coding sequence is TGTGCCAGCAGCCAAGATCTTAGGGGAAACTATGGCTACACCTTC.

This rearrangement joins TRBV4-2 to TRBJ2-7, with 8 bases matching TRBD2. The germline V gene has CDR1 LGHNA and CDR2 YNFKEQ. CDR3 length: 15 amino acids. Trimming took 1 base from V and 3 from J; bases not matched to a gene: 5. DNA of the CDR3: TGTGCCAGCAGCCAAGTTTCGGGGGGGTTCTACGAGCAGTACTTC. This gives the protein CASSQVSGGFYEQYF.